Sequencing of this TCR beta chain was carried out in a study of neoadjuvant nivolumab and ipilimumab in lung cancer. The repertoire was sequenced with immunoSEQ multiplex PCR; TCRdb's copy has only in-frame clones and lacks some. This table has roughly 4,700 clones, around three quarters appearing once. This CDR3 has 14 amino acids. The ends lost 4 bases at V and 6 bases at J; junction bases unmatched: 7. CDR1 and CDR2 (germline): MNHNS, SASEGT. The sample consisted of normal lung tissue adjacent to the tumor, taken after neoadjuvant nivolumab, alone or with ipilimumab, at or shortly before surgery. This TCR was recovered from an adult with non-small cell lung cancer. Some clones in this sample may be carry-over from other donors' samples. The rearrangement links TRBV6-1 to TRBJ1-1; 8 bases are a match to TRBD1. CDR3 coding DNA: TGTGCCAGCAGTGGATACAGGGGGAGAGCTGAAGCTTTCTTT. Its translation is CASSGYRGRAEAFF.